Listed below are T cell receptor beta chains from one sample, sequenced in a study of early stage breast cancer tumors. Sequencing was performed with immunoSEQ multiplex PCR; in TCRdb, only in-frame clones are kept and a portion is missing. The sample consists of tens of thousands of clones, about 73% of them appearing once. Sequenced input: blood. Receptors were obtained from a person in their fifties with breast cancer. The CDR3 runs from the conserved cysteine through the conserved F or W. A D gene is named only where the DNA matches it firmly. Part of the rows lack a size; the others show once, few, many or a class for expanded clones.

v_call: TRBV19; j_call: TRBJ1-5; clone_size: -; d_call: TRBD1; cdr3_aa: CASSTGQDNQPQHF; cdr3_nt: TGTGCCAGTAGTACAGGACAGGACAATCAGCCCCAGCATTTT
v_call: TRBV1; j_call: TRBJ2-7; clone_size: -; d_call: -; cdr3_aa: CTSSQEDRTSGSYEQYF; cdr3_nt: TGCACCAGCAGCCAAGAGGACCGGACTAGCGGGAGTTACGAGCAGTACTTC
v_call: TRBV7-2; j_call: TRBJ2-5; clone_size: -; d_call: TRBD1; cdr3_aa: CASSLQGARRETQYF; cdr3_nt: TGTGCCAGCAGCTTACAGGGGGCGCGGCGGGAGACCCAGTACTTC
v_call: TRBV6-6; j_call: TRBJ1-5; clone_size: -; d_call: TRBD1; cdr3_aa: CASSYSTGASNQPQHF; cdr3_nt: TGTGCCAGCAGTTACTCTACAGGGGCCAGCAATCAGCCCCAGCATTTT
v_call: TRBV5-6; j_call: TRBJ2-5; clone_size: -; d_call: TRBD2; cdr3_aa: CASTRRLAGLETQYF; cdr3_nt: TGTGCCAGCACGCGCCGACTAGCGGGATTGGAGACCCAGTACTTC
v_call: TRBV11-3; j_call: TRBJ2-5; clone_size: -; d_call: TRBD1; cdr3_aa: CASSIGTGKETQYF; cdr3_nt: TGTGCCAGCAGCATCGGGACAGGGAAAGAGACCCAGTACTTC
v_call: TRBV4-2; j_call: TRBJ2-3; clone_size: -; d_call: -; cdr3_aa: CASSQVASDTQYF; cdr3_nt: TGTGCCAGCAGCCAAGTCGCGTCAGATACGCAGTATTTT
v_call: TRBV18; j_call: TRBJ1-1; clone_size: -; d_call: -; cdr3_aa: CASSLQGNTEAFF; cdr3_nt: TGTGCCAGCTCACTCCAGGGTAACACTGAAGCTTTCTTT
v_call: TRBV5-1; j_call: TRBJ2-5; clone_size: -; d_call: TRBD1; cdr3_aa: CASSRTGGIQETQYF; cdr3_nt: TGCGCCAGCAGCCGGACAGGGGGCATCCAAGAGACCCAGTACTTC
v_call: TRBV9; j_call: TRBJ1-3; clone_size: -; d_call: -; cdr3_aa: CASSVGASFGNTIYF; cdr3_nt: TGTGCCAGCAGCGTAGGGGCTTCTTTTGGAAACACCATATATTTT
v_call: TRBV19; j_call: TRBJ1-5; clone_size: -; d_call: -; cdr3_aa: CASHPGEGNQPQHF; cdr3_nt: TGTGCCAGCCATCCGGGTGAAGGCAATCAGCCCCAGCATTTT
v_call: TRBV7-2; j_call: TRBJ1-4; clone_size: -; d_call: -; cdr3_aa: CASSFGVENEKLFF; cdr3_nt: TGTGCCAGCAGCTTCGGGGTCGAAAATGAAAAACTGTTTTTT
v_call: TRBV5-1; j_call: TRBJ2-7; clone_size: -; d_call: TRBD2; cdr3_aa: CASSGGLTSGSYEQYF; cdr3_nt: TGCGCCAGCAGCGGGGGTCTGACTAGCGGGAGCTACGAGCAGTACTTC
v_call: TRBV7-3; j_call: TRBJ2-5; clone_size: -; d_call: TRBD1; cdr3_aa: CASSYDRGLGETQYF; cdr3_nt: TGTGCCAGCAGCTACGACAGGGGGCTCGGGGAGACCCAGTACTTC
v_call: TRBV30; j_call: TRBJ1-5; clone_size: few; d_call: TRBD1; cdr3_aa: CAWSVLTGEERSNQPQHF; cdr3_nt: TGTGCCTGGAGTGTACTGACAGGGGAAGAACGCAGCAATCAGCCCCAGCATTTT
v_call: TRBV2; j_call: TRBJ2-1; clone_size: few; d_call: -; cdr3_aa: CASSATSNSYNEQFF; cdr3_nt: TGTGCCAGCAGTGCGACTAGTAACTCCTACAATGAGCAGTTCTTC
v_call: TRBV7-8; j_call: TRBJ2-3; clone_size: -; d_call: -; cdr3_aa: CASRDRSTDTQYF; cdr3_nt: TGTGCCAGCCGAGACAGGAGCACAGATACGCAGTATTTT
v_call: TRBV11-2; j_call: TRBJ1-1; clone_size: -; d_call: -; cdr3_aa: CASSLGRRVTEAFF; cdr3_nt: TGTGCCAGCAGCTTAGGACGACGGGTCACTGAAGCTTTCTTT
v_call: TRBV5-1; j_call: TRBJ2-1; clone_size: -; d_call: -; cdr3_aa: CASSVSQVSEQFF; cdr3_nt: TGCGCCAGCAGCGTCTCCCAGGTTAGTGAGCAGTTCTTC
v_call: TRBV27; j_call: TRBJ1-2; clone_size: once; d_call: TRBD1; cdr3_aa: CASSPRTGLNYGYTF; cdr3_nt: TGTGCCAGCAGCCCCCGGACAGGATTAAACTATGGCTACACCTTC
v_call: TRBV2; j_call: TRBJ2-5; clone_size: -; d_call: -; cdr3_aa: CASRGERGETQYF; cdr3_nt: TGTGCCAGCAGGGGAGAACGGGGGGAGACCCAGTACTTC
v_call: TRBV18; j_call: TRBJ1-6; clone_size: -; d_call: -; cdr3_aa: CASSPGRGDNSPLHF; cdr3_nt: TGTGCCAGCTCACCAGGAAGGGGCGATAATTCACCCCTCCACTTT
v_call: TRBV7-9; j_call: TRBJ1-5; clone_size: -; d_call: TRBD1; cdr3_aa: CASSFRAGTGDQPQHF; cdr3_nt: TGTGCCAGCAGCTTTAGGGCCGGGACAGGAGATCAGCCCCAGCATTTT
v_call: TRBV2; j_call: TRBJ2-3; clone_size: -; d_call: TRBD2; cdr3_aa: CASSDGSSGADTQYF; cdr3_nt: TGTGCCAGCAGTGACGGGTCTAGCGGGGCGGATACGCAGTATTTT
v_call: TRBV5-1; j_call: TRBJ2-7; clone_size: -; d_call: TRBD2; cdr3_aa: CASSAGLEGEQYF; cdr3_nt: TGCGCCAGCAGCGCCGGACTAGAGGGCGAGCAGTACTTC
v_call: TRBV29-1; j_call: TRBJ2-3; clone_size: -; d_call: TRBD2; cdr3_aa: CSVASGSTDTQYF; cdr3_nt: TGCAGCGTTGCTAGCGGATCCACAGATACGCAGTATTTT
v_call: TRBV28; j_call: TRBJ1-1; clone_size: -; d_call: -; cdr3_aa: CASSSGTPNTEAFF; cdr3_nt: TGTGCCAGCAGTTCCGGGACACCGAACACTGAAGCTTTCTTT
v_call: TRBV10-3; j_call: TRBJ2-5; clone_size: -; d_call: TRBD2; cdr3_aa: CAIKPGLAGETQYF; cdr3_nt: TGTGCCATCAAACCGGGACTAGCGGGAGAGACCCAGTACTTC
v_call: TRBV6-5; j_call: TRBJ2-7; clone_size: -; d_call: TRBD2; cdr3_aa: CASAITSDTYEQYF; cdr3_nt: TGTGCCAGTGCCATCACTAGCGATACCTACGAGCAGTACTTC
v_call: TRBV7-2; j_call: TRBJ2-3; clone_size: -; d_call: -; cdr3_aa: CASSSLPRGTDTQYF; cdr3_nt: TGTGCCAGCAGCTCCCTACCGAGGGGCACAGATACGCAGTATTTT
v_call: TRBV5-1; j_call: TRBJ2-3; clone_size: -; d_call: -; cdr3_aa: CASRELADSTDTQYF; cdr3_nt: TGCGCCAGCAGGGAACTAGCAGATAGCACAGATACGCAGTATTTT
v_call: TRBV2; j_call: TRBJ1-3; clone_size: -; d_call: TRBD1; cdr3_aa: CASSEGTGGRNTIYF; cdr3_nt: TGTGCCAGCAGTGAAGGGACAGGGGGCAGAAACACCATATATTTT
v_call: TRBV7-3; j_call: TRBJ2-5; clone_size: -; d_call: -; cdr3_aa: CASSLTPGYQETQYF; cdr3_nt: TGTGCCAGCAGCTTAACGCCAGGGTACCAAGAGACCCAGTACTTC
v_call: TRBV27; j_call: TRBJ2-5; clone_size: few; d_call: TRBD2; cdr3_aa: CASRRTSGIETQYF; cdr3_nt: TGTGCCAGCAGGCGCACTAGCGGGATTGAGACCCAGTACTTC
v_call: TRBV30; j_call: TRBJ1-3; clone_size: -; d_call: -; cdr3_aa: CAWIKGQGNTIYF; cdr3_nt: TGTGCCTGGATCAAAGGACAGGGAAACACCATATATTTT
v_call: TRBV5-1; j_call: TRBJ2-2; clone_size: -; d_call: -; cdr3_aa: CASSLQVTNTGELFF; cdr3_nt: TGCGCCAGCAGCCTACAGGTCACAAACACCGGGGAGCTGTTTTTT